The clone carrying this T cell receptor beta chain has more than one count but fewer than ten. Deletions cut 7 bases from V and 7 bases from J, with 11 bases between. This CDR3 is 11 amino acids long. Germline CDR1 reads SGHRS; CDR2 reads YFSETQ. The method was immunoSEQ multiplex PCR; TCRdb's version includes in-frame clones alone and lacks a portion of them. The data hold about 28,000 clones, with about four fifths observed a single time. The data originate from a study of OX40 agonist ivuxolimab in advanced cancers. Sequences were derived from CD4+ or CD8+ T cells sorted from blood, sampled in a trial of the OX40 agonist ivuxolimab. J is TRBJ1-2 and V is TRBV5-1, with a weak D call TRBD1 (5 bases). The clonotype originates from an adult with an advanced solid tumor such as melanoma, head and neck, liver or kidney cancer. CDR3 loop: CASWGGVGYTF. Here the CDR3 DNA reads TGCGCCAGCTGGGGAGGGGTTGGCTACACCTTC. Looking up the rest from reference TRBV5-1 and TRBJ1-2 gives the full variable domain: KAGVTQTPRYLIKTRGQQVTLSCSPISGHRSVSWYQQTPGQGLQFLFEYFSETQRNKGNFPGRFSGRQFSNSRSEMNVSTLELGDSALYLCASWGGVGYTFGSGTRLTVV.